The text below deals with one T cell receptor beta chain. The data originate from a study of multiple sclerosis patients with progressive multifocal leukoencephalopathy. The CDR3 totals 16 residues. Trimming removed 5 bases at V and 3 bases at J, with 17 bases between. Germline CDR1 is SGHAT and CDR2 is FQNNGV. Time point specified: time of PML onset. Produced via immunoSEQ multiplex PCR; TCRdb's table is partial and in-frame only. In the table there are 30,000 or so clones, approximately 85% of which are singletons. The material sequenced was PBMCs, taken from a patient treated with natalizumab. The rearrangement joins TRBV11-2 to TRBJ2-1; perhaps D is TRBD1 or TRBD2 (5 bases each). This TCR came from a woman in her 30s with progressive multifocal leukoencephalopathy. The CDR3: CASSLLPRDDYNEQFF. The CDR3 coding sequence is TGTGCCAGCAGCCTACTTCCCCGGGACGACTACAATGAGCAGTTCTTC.